The 10 T cell receptor beta chains below come from one sample, sequenced in a study of beta chain features in type 1 diabetes. Expressed TCRB transcripts were sequenced because the isolated RNA had all been reverse transcribed beforehand. Repertoires were generated with immunoSEQ multiplex PCR, while TCRdb's copy carries only in-frame clones and drops some. This table holds around 500,000 clones, around 28% found once. The sequencing input was naive CD4+ T cells from blood. These receptors were collected from a man between 18 and 29 years old in good health.

The genes are TRBV6-6 and TRBJ1-1; D gene uncertain. Looked up from germline, CDR1 is MNHNY and CDR2 is SVGAGI (reference sequence). V gave up 5 bases and J gave up 7 bases, with 14 bases separating them. The CDR3 spans 13 residues. Written as DNA, the CDR3 is TGTGCCAGCAGTACAATACAACGGGGTGAAGCTTTCTTT. It encodes CASSTIQRGEAFF.

In its sample, this clone was seen a few times. V gene TRBV10-1 combines with J gene TRBJ2-5; D gene ambiguous. The CDR3 contains 14 residues. The V gene lost 0 bases and the J gene lost 1 base, with 6 bases spanning the gap. CDR1 WNHNN and CDR2 SYGVQD come from the germline V gene (reference sequence). The CDR3, as DNA: TGCGCCAGCAGTGAGTCTAGGGCCCAAGAGACCCAGTACTTC. Protein sequence: CASSESRAQETQYF.

This clone was seen only a few times. This chain joins TRBV5-4 and TRBJ2-7, with a possible D match to TRBD2 (6 bases). Per germline, CDR1 SGHNT and CDR2 YYREEE (reference sequence). This CDR3 contains 16 residues. V lost 0 bases to trimming and J lost 2 bases, with 15 bases between them. This chain's CDR3 is CASSLGGSGLPYEQYF. In DNA form, the CDR3 reads TGTGCCAGCAGCTTGGGAGGCAGCGGGCTTCCCTACGAGCAGTACTTC.

This sequence joins TRBV11-1 and TRBJ2-1, with 9 bases lining up with TRBD2. Unmatched junction bases numbered 5, after V lost 3 bases and J lost 2 bases. The CDR3 loop spans 16 amino acids. Germline CDR1 reads SGHAT; CDR2 reads FQDESV (reference sequence). This chain's CDR3 is CASSLLAGNAYNEQFF. For the CDR3, the DNA is TGTGCCAGCAGCTTGCTAGCGGGAAACGCCTACAATGAGCAGTTCTTC.

This chain connects TRBV28 to TRBJ1-2, with a weak D call TRBD1 (6 bases). V lost 6 bases and J 0 bases, leaving 17 bases between the germline ends. The CDR3 has 16 amino acids. The germline CDR1 and CDR2 sequences are MDHEN and SYDVKM. The CDR3, as DNA: TGTGCCAGCAGCGGCGCACAGGGTTCACCTAACTATGGCTACACCTTC. It translates to CASSGAQGSPNYGYTF.

The chain carries TRBV30 and TRBJ2-3, with 9 positions matching TRBD2. V dropped 3 bases and J dropped 0; count of bases not matched to a gene: 1. The CDR3 extends over 14 amino acids. The germline CDR1 and CDR2 sequences are GTSNPN and SVGIG (reference sequence). The CDR3 sequence is CAWRRGGSTDTQYF. The CDR3, as DNA: TGTGCCTGGAGGCGGGGGGGCAGCACAGATACGCAGTATTTT.

This chain joins TRBV4-1 and TRBJ2-2; TRBD2 aligns across 16 bases. Trimming took 6 bases from V and 4 from J; bases not matched to a gene: 8. The CDR3 loop spans 18 amino acids. CDR1 and CDR2 from the germline V gene are MGHRA and YSYEKL. The CDR3 region is CASRSGLAGGPVTGELFF. The CDR3 nucleotides are TGCGCCAGCAGATCGGGACTAGCGGGAGGGCCGGTCACCGGGGAGCTGTTTTTT.

The chain joins TRBV10-3 to TRBJ2-5; 9 nucleotides line up with TRBD2. J was trimmed by 5 bases and V by 3 bases; bases with no gene match: 4. CDR1 and CDR2 from the germline V gene are ENHRY and SYGVKD. This CDR3 is built from 14 residues. As DNA, the CDR3 is TGTGCCATCAGTGAAATAGCGGGAGATGAGACCCAGTACTTC. As protein: CAISEIAGDETQYF.

The chain joins TRBV30 to TRBJ2-3; D ambiguous. This CDR3 has 14 amino acids. Between the trimmed V and J ends, which lost 5 bases and 0 bases, there was a span of 12 bases. The germline V gene has CDR1 GTSNPN and CDR2 SVGIG (reference sequence). Here the CDR3 reads CAWDKGISTDTQYF. The CDR3 bases are TGTGCCTGGGACAAAGGTATTAGCACAGATACGCAGTATTTT.

The V gene is TRBV7-9, the J gene TRBJ2-6, with D possibly matching TRBD1 (6 bases). V was pared by 3 bases and J by 0 bases, with 15 bases between. CDR1 is SEHNR, CDR2 FQNEAQ, per germline (reference sequence). The CDR3 runs 18 residues. CDR3: CASSLRAQGISGANVLTF. The CDR3 DNA sequence: TGTGCCAGCAGCTTGAGGGCCCAGGGGATCTCTGGGGCCAACGTCCTGACTTTC.